Following are 9 T cell receptor beta chains from one sample sequenced in a study of blood T cells in healthy people across ages. Through a sample-barcoded 5' primer and a J-beta primer mix, a second PCR was run for roughly 6 to 12 cycles. MiXCR was run by TCRdb on the 5' RACE reads, yielding one entry per CDR3 protein. Found here are hundreds of thousands of distinct CDR3 sequences, approximately 30% of them singletons; the top ten hold less than 20%. The sequencing input was blood. These receptors originate from a woman older than 75 in good health.

This clonotype was seen only a few times. This sequence may be a read error, since a much larger clone differs from it by one base. This sequence joins TRBV7-2 and TRBJ2-7; the match to TRBD1 covers 9 bases. Trimming took 2 bases from V and 1 from J; bases not matched to a gene: 6. Per germline, CDR1 SGHTA and CDR2 FQGNSA. The CDR3 has 16 residues. CDR3 residues: CASSLINRGRSYEQYF. In DNA form, the CDR3 reads TGTGCCAGCAGCTTAATAAACAGGGGGCGATCCTACGAGCAGTACTTC.

This clonotype was picked up many times. In DNA, the CDR3 is TGCGCCAGCAGCGACGGGACTGTCTCCTACAATGAGCAGTTCTTC. Translated, it gives CASSDGTVSYNEQFF. J is TRBJ2-1 and V is TRBV5-1; tentatively, D is TRBD2 (6 bases). The CDR3 is 15 amino acids. Germline values: CDR1 SGHRS, CDR2 YFSETQ. Trimming took off 4 bases at V and 0 bases at J, with 11 bases between the two ends.

The chain couples TRBV7-2 to TRBJ2-5; unclear D gene. Germline values: CDR1 SGHTA, CDR2 FQGNSA. Trimming removed 4 bases from V and 0 bases from J, with 6 bases in between. The length of the CDR3 is 13 residues. CDR3: CASSSVYQETQYF. In nucleotides, the CDR3 is TGTGCCAGCAGCTCCGTCTACCAAGAGACCCAGTACTTC.

The rearrangement links TRBV9 to TRBJ1-2; TRBD1 is a possible D gene (6 bases). Trimming stripped 4 bases from V and 8 bases from J, with 21 bases between. There are 15 residues in the CDR3. Germline CDR1 reads SGDLS; CDR2 reads YYNGEE. In nucleotides, the CDR3 is TGTGCCAGCAGCTCTCACAGGGATTGGGGTGAGGGCTACACCTTC. Translating it yields CASSSHRDWGEGYTF.

The chain uses TRBV27 and TRBJ1-6; weak D call: TRBD1 (5 bases). The CDR3 has 17 residues. V dropped 6 bases and J dropped 6 bases, with 21 bases sitting between them. Germline V CDR1 and CDR2: MNHEY, SMNVEV (reference sequence). The CDR3 loop is CASRLTGTPVLNSPLHF. The CDR3 coding sequence is TGTGCCAGCAGACTGACCGGGACCCCGGTCCTTAATTCACCCCTCCACTTT.

Comment on this clonotype: This may arise from a read error, as a much more abundant clone is one base away. This chain connects TRBV15 to TRBJ2-7; D not certain. The J call may be faulty, since TRBJ2-5 better matches the DNA end. This CDR3 spans 16 amino acids. CDR1 and CDR2 from the germline V gene are LNHNV and YYDKDF (reference sequence). The CDR3, as DNA: TGTGCCACCAGCAGAGCGTCTGGTTTAGGTGCAGAGACCCAGTACTTC. Its protein is CATSRASGLGAETQYF.

This clonotype was seen ten or more times. The rearrangement links TRBV9 to TRBJ2-3; TRBD1 matches 7 bases. V lost 3 bases, J lost 1 base, and 5 bases stayed unmatched. The V gene's germline CDR1 is SGDLS and CDR2 YYNGEE. The CDR3 runs 15 residues. The CDR3 region has the DNA TGTGCCAGCAGCGGGGACAGCGGACGCACAGATACGCAGTATTTT. Amino acid sequence: CASSGDSGRTDTQYF.

This clonotype has at least ten counts. This chain links TRBV4-2 with TRBJ1-4; possibly TRBD1 for D (6 bases). The CDR3 has 15 amino acids. The V end was cut by 2 bases, the J end by 5 bases, with 12 bases between. Germline V gene lookup returns CDR1 LGHNA and CDR2 YNFKEQ. The DNA of the CDR3 is TGTGCCAGCAGCCAAACGGCTGGGGGCAATGAAAAACTGTTTTTT. Its protein product is CASSQTAGGNEKLFF.

A remark on this clonotype: A much larger clone differs from this one at a single base, so this may be a read error. The chain couples TRBV6-2 or TRBV6-3 to TRBJ1-1; D ambiguous. The V gene's germline CDR1 is MNHEY and CDR2 SVGEGT. The ends were cut back, 4 bases at V and 3 bases at J, with 3 bases in the middle. The CDR3 runs to 11 residues. The CDR3 protein is CASSFYTEAFF. CDR3 DNA sequence: TGTGCCAGCAGTTTTTACACTGAAGCTTTCTTT.